The next 32 T cell receptor beta chains were all read from a single sample in a study of patients and donors after allogeneic stem cell transplantation. TCRdb reprocessed the RT-PCR reads via MiXCR and lists one record per CDR3 protein. Among about 960,000 distinct CDR3 sequences listed, approximately 18% were seen once. The sample taken for sequencing was blood, either unsorted or a sorted T cell fraction (not recorded which). These receptors all come from a human donor who was either an allogeneic HSCT recipient or a stem cell or donor lymphocyte infusion donor (not recorded which). It is not recorded whose cells these are; they may come from a transplant donor.

The rearrangement uses TRBV27 and TRBJ2-7; TRBD1 is a possible D gene (5 bases). This CDR3 contains 15 residues. CDR1 and CDR2 (germline): MNHEY, SMNVEV (reference sequence). V shed 1 base and J shed 4 bases, with 14 bases lying between them. This CDR3 is CASSLWGGAGYEQYF. In DNA form, the CDR3 reads TGTGCCAGCAGTTTATGGGGCGGAGCCGGGTACGAGCAGTACTTC.

The genes are TRBV5-5 and TRBJ2-3, with TRBD1 matching 7 bases. Germline-derived CDR1 and CDR2 are SGHKS and YYEKEE (reference sequence). This CDR3 region has 17 residues. With 0 bases clipped from V and 2 bases from J, the junction kept 9 bases outside the gene matches. The chain's CDR3 is CASSLVPQGSYTDTQYF. The DNA for the CDR3 is TGTGCCAGCAGCTTGGTCCCACAGGGGTCCTACACAGATACGCAGTATTTT. Combining the CDR3 with reference TRBV5-5 and TRBJ2-3 gives the whole variable domain DAGVTQSPTHLIKTRGQQVTLRCSPISGHKSVSWYQQVLGQGPQFIFQYYEKEERGRGNFPDRFSARQFPNYSSELNVNALLLGDSALYLCASSLVPQGSYTDTQYFGPGTRLTVL.

A few counts support this clonotype. The chain recombines TRBV20-1 with TRBJ2-1; weak D call: TRBD2 (6 bases). Trimming cost V 8 bases and J 2 bases, with 22 bases left between them. The CDR3 consists of 16 residues. CDR1 DFQATT and CDR2 SNEGSKA come from the germline V gene (reference sequence). CDR3 bases: TGCAGTCACCACGATTTATGGGGGGAGCCCTACAATGAGCAGTTCTTC. It is translated as CSHHDLWGEPYNEQFF.

This clonotype was counted ten times or more. The chain joins TRBV9 to TRBJ2-1; TRBD1 might be the D (7 bases). CDR3 length equals 13 residues. Germline V gene sequence: CDR1 SGDLS, CDR2 YYNGEE. V lost 1 base and J 8 bases, leaving 10 bases between the germline ends. The CDR3 nucleotides are TGTGCCAGCAGCGTACAGGGGGAGGATGAGCAGTTCTTC. Its protein product is CASSVQGEDEQFF.

The chain has TRBV27 and TRBJ1-2; TRBD1 aligns across 7 bases. The CDR3 runs to 13 residues. Unmatched junction bases numbered 11, after V lost 2 bases and J lost 14 bases. CDR1 is MNHEY, CDR2 SMNVEV, per germline (reference sequence). The chain's CDR3 is CASSLGAGGAKTF. The DNA of the CDR3 is TGTGCCAGCAGTTTAGGGGCAGGGGGGGCTAAGACCTTC.

V usage is TRBV5-1 and J usage is TRBJ2-5, with TRBD2 identical over 13 bases. Germline V gene data show CDR1 as SGHRS and CDR2 as YFSETQ. CDR3 length: 17 amino acids. V was pared by 1 base and J by 4 bases, with 7 bases of the junction left unmatched. The CDR3 loop reads CASSLLGTSGIPETQYF. The CDR3 DNA reads as TGCGCCAGCAGCTTGTTGGGGACTAGCGGGATCCCAGAGACCCAGTACTTC. Filled out from reference TRBV5-1 and TRBJ2-5, the complete variable domain reads KAGVTQTPRYLIKTRGQQVTLSCSPISGHRSVSWYQQTPGQGLQFLFEYFSETQRNKGNFPGRFSGRQFSNSRSEMNVSTLELGDSALYLCASSLLGTSGIPETQYFGPGTRLLVL.

The CDR3 sequence: CASSVTGKGQETQYF. For the CDR3, the DNA is TGTGCCAGCAGCGTGACAGGGAAGGGTCAAGAGACCCAGTACTTC. The chain couples TRBV9 to TRBJ2-5; TRBD1 aligns across 7 bases. Germline CDR1 SGDLS, CDR2 YYNGEE. This CDR3 is 15 amino acids long. V lost 2 bases to trimming and J lost 2 bases; unmatched junction nucleotides: 6.

This chain uses TRBV12-3 or TRBV12-4 with TRBJ2-3; TRBD2 matches at 7 bases. The CDR3 is 15 amino acids. V was clipped by 5 bases and J by 2 bases; unmatched bases: 7. CDR3 amino acids: CASSAGLRLTDTQYF. The CDR3 DNA reads TGTGCCAGCAGTGCGGGACTACGCCTCACAGATACGCAGTATTTT.

This clonotype has just a few counts. The chain couples TRBV20-1 to TRBJ2-4; no firm D call. This CDR3 has 12 residues. Germline V gives CDR1 DFQATT, CDR2 SNEGSKA (reference sequence). V was trimmed by 3 bases and J by 4 bases, leaving 7 bases between them. The CDR3 DNA follows: TGCAGTGCTAGTGCTAGAAAAAACATTCAGTACTTC. Translated, it gives CSASARKNIQYF.

This clonotype was detected ten times or more. This chain uses TRBV11-1 with TRBJ2-3, with unresolved D. Per the germline V gene, CDR1 is SGHAT and CDR2 is FQDESV (reference sequence). V gave up 1 base and J gave up 2 bases, with 19 bases separating them. CDR3 length: 18 residues. CDR3 nucleotides: TGTGCCAGCAGCTTAGAATTGAGCCTATCAACTGTCACAGATACGCAGTATTTT. This gives the protein CASSLELSLSTVTDTQYF.

Only a few counts were recorded for this clonotype. V usage is TRBV20-1 and J usage is TRBJ2-7; D could derive from TRBD1 or TRBD2 (5 bases each). V dropped 4 bases and J dropped 0 bases, with 16 bases sitting between them. The CDR3 has 15 amino acids. Germline V gives CDR1 DFQATT, CDR2 SNEGSKA (reference sequence). The CDR3 here is CSATESGDSSYEQYF. DNA for the CDR3: TGCAGTGCTACGGAGAGCGGCGACAGCTCCTACGAGCAGTACTTC.

In its sample, this clonotype was seen a few times. The chain combines TRBV12-3 or TRBV12-4 with TRBJ2-1; 9 positions match TRBD1. V lost 7 bases and J lost 3; bases outside the gene matches: 4. This CDR3 is built from 14 residues. The CDR3 bases are TGTGCCAGCAAGGGACAGGGCGGCTACAATGAGCAGTTCTTC. As protein: CASKGQGGYNEQFF.

The CDR3 bases are TGTGCCAGCAATCAAGGGCGGGGGGCCCATGGCTACACCTTC. This sequence encodes CASNQGRGAHGYTF. V and J are TRBV5-6 and TRBJ1-2, with TRBD1 as a possible D gene (6 bases). CDR1 and CDR2 from the germline V gene are SGHDT and YYEEEE. This CDR3 region has 14 residues. V was trimmed by 6 bases and J by 6 bases, leaving 18 bases between them. Based on the CDR3 plus reference TRBV5-6 and TRBJ1-2, the full variable domain is DAGVTQSPTHLIKTRGQQVTLRCSPKSGHDTVSWYQQALGQGPQFIFQYYEEEERQRGNFPDRFSGHQFPNYSSELNVNALLLGDSALYLCASNQGRGAHGYTFGSGTRLTVV.

This clonotype was detected only a few times. This chain joins TRBV19 and TRBJ1-5; D unclear. V shed 6 bases and J shed 0 bases, with 12 bases lying between them. The CDR3 has 15 residues. Germline V lookup: CDR1 LNHDA, CDR2 SQIVND (reference sequence). The CDR3 DNA follows: TGTGCCAGTAGCACGACAACATATAGCAATCAGCCCCAGCATTTT. Amino acids: CASSTTTYSNQPQHF.

The chain combines TRBV27 with TRBJ2-3; the match to TRBD2 covers 13 bases. Per germline, CDR1 MNHEY and CDR2 SMNVEV (reference sequence). The CDR3 contains 18 residues. The junction had 10 bases not matched to a gene; V was cut back by 2 bases and J by 5 bases. DNA for the CDR3: TGTGCCAGCAGTTTACCCACCTTTGGACTAGCGGGAGTAGATACGCAGTATTTT. Protein product: CASSLPTFGLAGVDTQYF.

This clonotype was recorded a few times. V usage is TRBV5-1 and J usage is TRBJ2-7; TRBD2 matches 8 bases. The germline V gene encodes CDR1 SGHRS and CDR2 YFSETQ. The CDR3 totals 16 residues. Trimming removed 5 bases from V and 1 base from J; junction bases left unmatched: 11. CDR3 protein: CASRPFTSGASYEQYF. The DNA of the CDR3 is TGCGCCAGCAGACCATTTACTAGCGGCGCTTCCTACGAGCAGTACTTC.

This clonotype was seen a handful of times. V gene TRBV20-1 combines with J gene TRBJ1-1; possible D gene TRBD1, 5 bases. CDR1 is DFQATT, CDR2 SNEGSKA, per germline (reference sequence). This CDR3 is 14 amino acids long. V was cut by 5 bases and J by 2 bases, with 15 bases left in between. This chain's CDR3 is CSAHPGTHNTEAFF. CDR3 DNA sequence: TGCAGTGCTCACCCCGGGACCCATAACACTGAAGCTTTCTTT.

This clonotype came up a few times. The chain uses TRBV6-1 and TRBJ2-1, with D tentatively TRBD2 (6 bases). This CDR3 has 16 residues. Germline V gives CDR1 MNHNS, CDR2 SASEGT. The V gene lost 2 bases and the J gene lost 2 bases, with 13 bases spanning the gap. The CDR3 region has the DNA TGTGCCAGCAGTGAACTTTTTTGGGGGGCCTACAATGAGCAGTTCTTC. As protein: CASSELFWGAYNEQFF.

This clonotype was found a few times. The chain joins TRBV4-1 to TRBJ2-3; tentatively, D is TRBD1 (6 bases). Germline lookup yields CDR1 MGHRA and CDR2 YSYEKL. Deletions cut 5 bases from V and 7 bases from J, with 28 bases between. The CDR3 has 18 residues. CDR3 in DNA: TGCGCCAGCAGCTCGCGACAGGAGGATCACCTTCCAGAGAATACGCAGTATTTT. This codes for CASSSRQEDHLPENTQYF.

J is TRBJ2-1 and V is TRBV27; D is perhaps TRBD2 (5 bases). V lost 4 bases to trimming and J lost 7 bases, with 20 bases between them. The CDR3 contains 16 residues. Germline V gene lookup returns CDR1 MNHEY and CDR2 SMNVEV (reference sequence). This CDR3 is CASSSLQLAFDNEQFF. CDR3 DNA: TGTGCCAGCAGTTCCCTGCAGCTAGCCTTTGATAATGAGCAGTTCTTC.

The count of this clonotype is one. The chain combines TRBV30 with TRBJ2-7; D is possibly TRBD2 (7 bases). CDR3 length: 12 amino acids. From germline, CDR1 is GTSNPN and CDR2 SVGIG (reference sequence). V was pared by 4 bases and J by 8 bases, with 15 bases between. The CDR3 nucleotides read TGTGCCTGGACTGGGGGGGCTCAGCAGCAGTACTTC. It specifies CAWTGGAQQQYF.

The rearrangement links TRBV2 to TRBJ1-1; D possibly corresponds to TRBD1 (5 bases). V dropped 8 bases and J dropped 2 bases, with 21 bases sitting between them. Germline lookup yields CDR1 SNHLY and CDR2 FYNNEI. This CDR3 is built from 16 residues. The CDR3 DNA follows: TGTGCCAGCCATTTGGCACAGGAGGTACGCAACACTGAAGCTTTCTTT. It translates to CASHLAQEVRNTEAFF. Together with reference TRBV2 and TRBJ1-1, the CDR3 gives the full variable domain: EPEVTQTPSHQVTQMGQEVILRCVPISNHLYFYWYRQILGQKVEFLVSFYNNEISEKSEIFDDQFSVERPDGSNFTLKIRSTKLEDSAMYFCASHLAQEVRNTEAFFGQGTRLTVV.

This clonotype appeared a few times. The chain couples TRBV6-1 to TRBJ1-2; no reliable D call. V lost 6 bases and J 7 bases, leaving 9 bases between the germline ends. The CDR3 is 11 amino acids. Germline lookup yields CDR1 MNHNS and CDR2 SASEGT. This CDR3 is CASRLRVGYTF. The CDR3 DNA reads as TGTGCCAGCAGACTGAGGGTTGGCTACACCTTC.

The chain links TRBV25-1 to TRBJ2-1, with 9 bases matching TRBD2. The CDR3 loop spans 18 amino acids. Per the germline V gene, CDR1 is MGHDK and CDR2 is SYGVNS. Unmatched junction bases numbered 19, after V lost 10 bases and J lost 3 bases. CDR3 coding DNA: TGTGCCACCTCCGGGACTAGCCGCGATACAACCTACTACAATGAGCAGTTCTTC. Residues: CATSGTSRDTTYYNEQFF.

The rearrangement uses TRBV24-1 and TRBJ2-2, with 9 nucleotides matching TRBD2. The CDR3 runs 16 residues. CDR1 and CDR2 from the germline V gene are KGHDR and SFDVKD. After removal of 5 bases from V and 1 base from J, the junction contained 4 bases not matched to a gene. CDR3 sequence: CATSGRLAENTGELFF. CDR3 bases: TGTGCCACCAGTGGTAGACTAGCGGAGAACACCGGGGAGCTGTTTTTT.

The J gene is TRBJ2-1, the V gene TRBV9; D may be TRBD1 (6 bases). The length of the CDR3 is 14 residues. V lost 0 bases and J lost 6, with 10 bases in between. Looked up from germline, CDR1 is SGDLS and CDR2 is YYNGEE. The CDR3 spells CASSVVGRGNEQFF. The CDR3 DNA reads TGTGCCAGCAGCGTAGTCGGCAGGGGCAATGAGCAGTTCTTC.

In this sample, this clonotype turned up a few times. The chain links TRBV5-1 to TRBJ1-3; the D is unclear. CDR1 and CDR2 (germline): SGHRS, YFSETQ. The V end was cut by 5 bases, the J end by 0 bases, with 15 bases between. The CDR3 consists of 16 residues. The CDR3 region is CASSQPDGSSGNTIYF. In DNA form, the CDR3 reads TGCGCCAGCAGTCAACCCGACGGGAGCTCTGGAAACACCATATATTTT.

The table lists this clonotype with a few counts. The rearrangement joins TRBV4-2 to TRBJ2-7, with D unclear. CDR1 and CDR2 from the germline V gene are LGHNA and YNFKEQ. The CDR3 has 17 residues. With 1 base removed from V and 1 base from J, the gap between germline ends came to 17 bases. CDR3 region: CASSQGPSSRISYEQYF. The CDR3 coding sequence is TGTGCCAGCAGCCAAGGACCGAGCTCGCGTATATCCTACGAGCAGTACTTC.

This clonotype occurred a few times. The chain uses TRBV7-3 and TRBJ2-1; TRBD2 matches 12 bases. The CDR3 is made up of 13 amino acids. V trimming: 2 bases; J trimming: 10 bases; junction bases outside the gene matches: 0. Germline CDR1 reads SGHTA; CDR2 reads FQGTGA. CDR3 nucleotides: TGTGCCAGCAGCTTAGGGACTAGCGGGGAGCAGTTCTTC. Translation gives CASSLGTSGEQFF.

The chain recombines TRBV20-1 with TRBJ2-5; 10 nucleotides match TRBD2. CDR3 length equals 20 residues. Germline V gene sequence: CDR1 DFQATT, CDR2 SNEGSKA (reference sequence). The V segment lost 0 bases and the J segment 2 bases; nucleotides outside the gene matches: 18. The CDR3 coding sequence is TGCAGTGCTAGAGATCCCTCAGGGGGGCTAGCGGGAGTTGGGCAAGAGACCCAGTACTTC. It codes for CSARDPSGGLAGVGQETQYF.

In its sample, this clonotype was seen once. The chain combines TRBV27 with TRBJ1-5; 8 bases fit TRBD1. Germline-derived CDR1 and CDR2 are MNHEY and SMNVEV (reference sequence). There are 14 residues in the CDR3. Losses at the gene ends were 8 bases for V and 2 bases for J; bases not matched to a gene: 5. The CDR3 is CASQGAGGNQPQHF. In DNA form, the CDR3 reads TGTGCCAGCCAGGGGGCAGGGGGCAATCAGCCCCAGCATTTT.

This clonotype was observed a few times. V is TRBV30 and J is TRBJ1-2, with D unclear. Between the trimmed V and J ends, which lost 2 bases and 4 bases, there was a span of 8 bases. CDR3 size: 12 residues. The V gene's germline CDR1 is GTSNPN and CDR2 SVGIG (reference sequence). CDR3 bases: TGTGCCTGGAGTCCCGACACCTATGGCTACACCTTC. Encoded protein: CAWSPDTYGYTF.